Given below is one TCR beta chain in context. The CDR3 covers 15 residues. V was clipped by 0 bases and J by 6 bases, with 11 bases between them. Germline CDR1 is MGHRA and CDR2 is YSYEKL. This specimen belongs to a study of shared T cell receptors in the human thymus. Assay: immunoSEQ multiplex PCR; the TCRdb copy retains only in-frame clones and omits some. The sample gives about 500,000 clones, 75% to 80% of which show up once; more than 0.01% is in the top ten. The same sample was also used in a study of human thymus T cells. From that study: Among the donors, all were healthy Finnish infants having corrective surgery for congenital heart defects. The source of the thymus tissue was resections taken during corrective heart surgery. What related research reported was that thymic repertoires overlapped highly among unrelated individuals.

The sample taken for sequencing was thymocytes. This TCR was sampled from a boy in the first two years of life with a congenital heart defect. The J gene is TRBJ2-2, the V gene TRBV4-1; D possibly corresponds to TRBD2 (5 bases). The CDR3 DNA reads as TGCGCCAGCAGCCAAGAGGCCAGCGGTGCCGGGGAGCTGTTTTTT. Translated: CASSQEASGAGELFF.